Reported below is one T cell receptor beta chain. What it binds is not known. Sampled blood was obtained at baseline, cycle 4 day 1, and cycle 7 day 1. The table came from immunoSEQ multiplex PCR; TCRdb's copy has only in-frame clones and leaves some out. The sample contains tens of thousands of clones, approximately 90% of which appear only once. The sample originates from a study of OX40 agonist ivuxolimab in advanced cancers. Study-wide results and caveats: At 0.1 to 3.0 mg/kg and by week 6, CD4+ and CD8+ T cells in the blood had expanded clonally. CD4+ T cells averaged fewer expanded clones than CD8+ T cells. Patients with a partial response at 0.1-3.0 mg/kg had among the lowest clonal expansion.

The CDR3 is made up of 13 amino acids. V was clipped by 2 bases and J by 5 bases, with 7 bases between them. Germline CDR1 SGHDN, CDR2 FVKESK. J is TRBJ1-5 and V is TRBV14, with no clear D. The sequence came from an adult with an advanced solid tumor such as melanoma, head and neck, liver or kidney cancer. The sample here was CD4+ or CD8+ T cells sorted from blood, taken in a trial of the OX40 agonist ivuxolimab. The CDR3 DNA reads TGTGCCAGCAGCCAAACCAAAGATCAGCCCCAGCATTTT. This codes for CASSQTKDQPQHF. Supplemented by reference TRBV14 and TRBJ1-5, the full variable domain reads EAGVTQFPSHSVIEKGQTVTLRCDPISGHDNLYWYRRVMGKEIKFLLHFVKESKQDESGMPNNRFLAERTGGTYSTLKVQPAELEDSGVYFCASSQTKDQPQHFGDGTRLSIL.